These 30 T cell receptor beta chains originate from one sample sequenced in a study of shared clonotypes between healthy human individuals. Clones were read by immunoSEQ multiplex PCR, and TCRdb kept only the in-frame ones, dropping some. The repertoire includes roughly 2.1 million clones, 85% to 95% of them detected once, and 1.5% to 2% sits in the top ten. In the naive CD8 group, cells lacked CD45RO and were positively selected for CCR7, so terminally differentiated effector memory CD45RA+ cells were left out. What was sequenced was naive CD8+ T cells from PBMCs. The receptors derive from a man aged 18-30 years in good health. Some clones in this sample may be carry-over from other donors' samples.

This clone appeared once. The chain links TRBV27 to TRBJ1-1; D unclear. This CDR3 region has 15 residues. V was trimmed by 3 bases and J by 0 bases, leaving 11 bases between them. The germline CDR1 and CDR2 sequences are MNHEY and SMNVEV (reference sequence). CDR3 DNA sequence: TGTGCCAGCAGTTTGGGCGGACCGATGAACACTGAAGCTTTCTTT. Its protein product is CASSLGGPMNTEAFF.

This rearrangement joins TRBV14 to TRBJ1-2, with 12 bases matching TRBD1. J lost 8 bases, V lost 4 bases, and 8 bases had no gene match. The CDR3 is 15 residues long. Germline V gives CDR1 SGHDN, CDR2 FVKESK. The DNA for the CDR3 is TGTGCCAGCAGCCCGAGGGACAGGGGGCGGCGGGGCTACACCTTC. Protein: CASSPRDRGRRGYTF.

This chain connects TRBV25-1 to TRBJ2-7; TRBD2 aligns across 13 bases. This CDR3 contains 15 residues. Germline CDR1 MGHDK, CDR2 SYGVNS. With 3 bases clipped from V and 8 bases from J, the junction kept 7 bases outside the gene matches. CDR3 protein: CASSERTSGSIKQYF. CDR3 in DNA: TGTGCCAGCAGTGAGAGGACTAGCGGGAGTATTAAGCAGTACTTC.

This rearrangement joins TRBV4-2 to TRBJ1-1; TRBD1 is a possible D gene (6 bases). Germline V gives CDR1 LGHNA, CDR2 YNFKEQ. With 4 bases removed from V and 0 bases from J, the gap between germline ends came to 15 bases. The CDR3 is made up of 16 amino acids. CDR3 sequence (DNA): TGTGCCAGCAGCCGACCGGACAGACCCATGAACACTGAAGCTTTCTTT. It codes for CASSRPDRPMNTEAFF.

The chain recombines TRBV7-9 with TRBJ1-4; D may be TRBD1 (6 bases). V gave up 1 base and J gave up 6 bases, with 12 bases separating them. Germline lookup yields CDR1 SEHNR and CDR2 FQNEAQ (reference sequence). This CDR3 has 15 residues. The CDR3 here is CASSLGRGEDEKLFF. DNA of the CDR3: TGTGCCAGCAGCTTAGGCAGGGGTGAAGATGAAAAACTGTTTTTT.

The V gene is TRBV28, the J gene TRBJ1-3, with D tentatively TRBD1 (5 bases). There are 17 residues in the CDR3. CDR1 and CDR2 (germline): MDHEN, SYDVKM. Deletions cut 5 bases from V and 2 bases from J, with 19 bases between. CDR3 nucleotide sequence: TGTGCCAGCAGTATTGGGACTTCTGAGGGTACTGGAAACACCATATATTTT. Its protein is CASSIGTSEGTGNTIYF.

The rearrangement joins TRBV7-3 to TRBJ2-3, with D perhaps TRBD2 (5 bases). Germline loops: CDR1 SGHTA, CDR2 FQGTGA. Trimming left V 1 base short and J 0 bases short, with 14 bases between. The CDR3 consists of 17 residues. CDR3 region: CASSLISLAASTDTQYF. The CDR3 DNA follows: TGTGCCAGCAGCTTAATCTCGCTAGCAGCTAGCACAGATACGCAGTATTTT.

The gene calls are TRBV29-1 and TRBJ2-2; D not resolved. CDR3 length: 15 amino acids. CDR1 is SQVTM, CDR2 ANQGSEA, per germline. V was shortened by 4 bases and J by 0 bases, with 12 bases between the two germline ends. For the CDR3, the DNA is TGCAGCGTTGGTTCCGTGGATCCGAACACCGGGGAGCTGTTTTTT. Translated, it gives CSVGSVDPNTGELFF.

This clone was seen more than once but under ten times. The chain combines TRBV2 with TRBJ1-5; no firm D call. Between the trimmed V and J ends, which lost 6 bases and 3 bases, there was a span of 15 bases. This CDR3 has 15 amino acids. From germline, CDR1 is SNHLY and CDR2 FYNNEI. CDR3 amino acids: CASRAERQVNQPQHF. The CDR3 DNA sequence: TGTGCCAGCAGAGCCGAAAGGCAAGTCAATCAGCCCCAGCATTTT.

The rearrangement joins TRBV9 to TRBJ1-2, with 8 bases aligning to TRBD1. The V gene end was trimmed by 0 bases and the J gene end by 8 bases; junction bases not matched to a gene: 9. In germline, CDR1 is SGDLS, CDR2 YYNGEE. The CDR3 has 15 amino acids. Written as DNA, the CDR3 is TGTGCCAGCAGCGTAGACAGGGGGAGAATGGAGGGCTACACCTTC. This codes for CASSVDRGRMEGYTF.

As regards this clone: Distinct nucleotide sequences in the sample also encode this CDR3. The CDR3 region has the DNA TGTGCCAGCAGTTACTCCCCAGGGTCCTATGGCTACACCTTC. Protein: CASSYSPGSYGYTF. This rearrangement joins TRBV6-5 to TRBJ1-2; a weak D match, TRBD1 (5 bases). CDR3 length: 14 residues. V lost 0 bases and J 4 bases, leaving 9 bases between the germline ends. CDR1 MNHEY and CDR2 SVGAGI come from the germline V gene.

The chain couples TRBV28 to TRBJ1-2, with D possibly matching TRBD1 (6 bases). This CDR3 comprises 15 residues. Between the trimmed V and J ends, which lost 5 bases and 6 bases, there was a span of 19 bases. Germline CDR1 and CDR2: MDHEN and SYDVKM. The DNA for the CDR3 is TGTGCCAGCAGTGTCCCTCCCGGGACATTGAATGGCTACACCTTC. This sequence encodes CASSVPPGTLNGYTF.

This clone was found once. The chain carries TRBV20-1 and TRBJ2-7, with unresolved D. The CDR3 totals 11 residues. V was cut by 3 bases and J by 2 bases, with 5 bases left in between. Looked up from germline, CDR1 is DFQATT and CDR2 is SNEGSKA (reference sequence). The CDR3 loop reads CSASKAYEQYF. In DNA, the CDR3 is TGCAGTGCTAGTAAGGCCTACGAGCAGTACTTC.

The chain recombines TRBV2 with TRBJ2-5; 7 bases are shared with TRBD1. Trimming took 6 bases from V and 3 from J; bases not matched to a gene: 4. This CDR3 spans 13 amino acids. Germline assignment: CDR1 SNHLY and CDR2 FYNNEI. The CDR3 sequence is CASRGQIEETQYF. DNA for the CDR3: TGTGCCAGCAGGGGACAGATTGAAGAGACCCAGTACTTC.

CDR3 protein: CASSFALAKNIQYF. The CDR3 DNA reads as TGTGCCAGCAGCTTCGCCTTAGCCAAAAACATTCAGTACTTC. This chain joins TRBV5-4 and TRBJ2-4, with no clear D. The CDR3 is made up of 14 amino acids. The V and J ends lost 2 bases and 0 bases respectively, with 6 bases between them. Per the germline V gene, CDR1 is SGHNT and CDR2 is YYREEE (reference sequence).

The CDR3 DNA follows: TGTGCCAGCAGCCCAACAAGGACTAGCGAGAACAATGAGCAGTTCTTC. Encoded protein: CASSPTRTSENNEQFF. J is TRBJ2-1 and V is TRBV7-3; 9 nucleotides match TRBD2. V lost 5 bases to trimming and J lost 5 bases; unmatched junction nucleotides: 10. Looked up from germline, CDR1 is SGHTA and CDR2 is FQGTGA. This CDR3 comprises 16 residues.

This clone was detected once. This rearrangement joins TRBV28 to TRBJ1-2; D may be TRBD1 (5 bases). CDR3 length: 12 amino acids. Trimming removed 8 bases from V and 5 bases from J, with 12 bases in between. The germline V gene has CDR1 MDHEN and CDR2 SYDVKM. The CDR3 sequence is CASWGGIYGYTF. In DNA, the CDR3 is TGTGCCAGCTGGGGGGGGATTTATGGCTACACCTTC.

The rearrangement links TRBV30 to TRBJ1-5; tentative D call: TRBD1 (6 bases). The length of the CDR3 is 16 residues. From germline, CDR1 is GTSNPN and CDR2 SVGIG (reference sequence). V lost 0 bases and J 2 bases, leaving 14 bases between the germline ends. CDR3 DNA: TGTGCCTGGAGTGTAGGGGGGGTGGGTGGCAATCAGCCCCAGCATTTT. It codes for CAWSVGGVGGNQPQHF.

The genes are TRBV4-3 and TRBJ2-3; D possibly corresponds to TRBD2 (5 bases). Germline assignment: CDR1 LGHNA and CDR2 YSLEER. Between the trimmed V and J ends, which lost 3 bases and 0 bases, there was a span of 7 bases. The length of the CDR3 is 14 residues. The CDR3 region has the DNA TGCGCCAGCAGCCATAGGACTAGCACAGATACGCAGTATTTT. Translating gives CASSHRTSTDTQYF.

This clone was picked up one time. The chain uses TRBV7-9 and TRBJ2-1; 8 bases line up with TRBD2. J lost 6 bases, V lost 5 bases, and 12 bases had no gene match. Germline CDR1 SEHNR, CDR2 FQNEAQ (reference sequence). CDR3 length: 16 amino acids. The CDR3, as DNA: TGTGCCAGCAGCCACCGCGGGGCGGGAGGAAGCAATGAGCAGTTCTTC. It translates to CASSHRGAGGSNEQFF.

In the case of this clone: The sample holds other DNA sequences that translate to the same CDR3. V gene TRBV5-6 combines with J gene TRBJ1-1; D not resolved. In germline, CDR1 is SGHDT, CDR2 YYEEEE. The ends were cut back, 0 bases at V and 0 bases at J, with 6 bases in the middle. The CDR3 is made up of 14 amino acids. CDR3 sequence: CASSLGGLNTEAFF. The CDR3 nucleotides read TGTGCCAGCAGCTTGGGTGGGTTGAACACTGAAGCTTTCTTT. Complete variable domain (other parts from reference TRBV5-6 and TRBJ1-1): DAGVTQSPTHLIKTRGQQVTLRCSPKSGHDTVSWYQQALGQGPQFIFQYYEEEERQRGNFPDRFSGHQFPNYSSELNVNALLLGDSALYLCASSLGGLNTEAFFGQGTRLTVV.

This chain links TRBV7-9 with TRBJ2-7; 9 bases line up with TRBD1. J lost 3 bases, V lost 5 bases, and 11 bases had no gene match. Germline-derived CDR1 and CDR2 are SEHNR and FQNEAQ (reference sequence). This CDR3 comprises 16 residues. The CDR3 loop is CASSTFGQGKVYEQYF. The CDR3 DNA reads TGTGCCAGCAGCACCTTTGGACAGGGGAAGGTCTACGAGCAGTACTTC.

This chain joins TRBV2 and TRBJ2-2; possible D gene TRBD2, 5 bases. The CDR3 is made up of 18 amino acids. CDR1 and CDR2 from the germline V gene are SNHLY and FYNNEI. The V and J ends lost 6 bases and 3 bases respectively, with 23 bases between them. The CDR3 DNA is TGTGCCAGCAGAGAGGCGTCCTTGAGGGAGTGGGACACCGGGGAGCTGTTTTTT. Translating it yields CASREASLREWDTGELFF.

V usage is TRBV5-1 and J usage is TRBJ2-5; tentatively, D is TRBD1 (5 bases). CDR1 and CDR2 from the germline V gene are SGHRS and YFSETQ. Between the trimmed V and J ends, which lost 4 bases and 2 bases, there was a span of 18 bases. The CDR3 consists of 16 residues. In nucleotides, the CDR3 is TGCGCCAGCAGCAACCCACCGACAGAAATACAAGAGACCCAGTACTTC. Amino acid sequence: CASSNPPTEIQETQYF.

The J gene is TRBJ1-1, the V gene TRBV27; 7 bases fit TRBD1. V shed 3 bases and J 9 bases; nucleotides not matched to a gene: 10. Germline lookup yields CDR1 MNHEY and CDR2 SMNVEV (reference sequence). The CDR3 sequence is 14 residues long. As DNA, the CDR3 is TGTGCCAGCAGTTTGGACAGGTCCGCGTTGAAAGCTTTCTTT. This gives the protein CASSLDRSALKAFF.

Written as DNA, the CDR3 is TGTGCCAGCAGCTTTATCGGGCAAGCTGGGGCCAACGTCCTGACTTTC. Translation gives CASSFIGQAGANVLTF. This chain connects TRBV13 to TRBJ2-6, with unresolved D. V gave up 3 bases and J gave up 2 bases, with 11 bases separating them. CDR1 is PRHDT, CDR2 FYEKMQ, per germline (reference sequence). The CDR3 spans 16 residues.

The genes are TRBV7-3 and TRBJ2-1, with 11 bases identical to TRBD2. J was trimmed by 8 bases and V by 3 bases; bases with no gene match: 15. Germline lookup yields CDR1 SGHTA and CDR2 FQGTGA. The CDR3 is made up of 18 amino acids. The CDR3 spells CASSFYGVAGGPVDEQFF. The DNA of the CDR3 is TGTGCCAGCAGCTTTTACGGCGTAGCGGGAGGGCCAGTCGATGAGCAGTTCTTC. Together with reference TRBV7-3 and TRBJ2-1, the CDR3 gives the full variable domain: GAGVSQTPSNKVTEKGKYVELRCDPISGHTALYWYRQSLGQGPEFLIYFQGTGAADDSGLPNDRFFAVRPEGSVSTLKIQRTERGDSAVYLCASSFYGVAGGPVDEQFFGPGTRLTVL.

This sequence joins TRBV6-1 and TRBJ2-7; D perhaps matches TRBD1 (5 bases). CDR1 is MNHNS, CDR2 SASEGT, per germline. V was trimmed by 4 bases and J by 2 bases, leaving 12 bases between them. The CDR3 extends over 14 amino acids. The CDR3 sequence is CASSGVGAAYEQYF. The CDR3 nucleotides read TGTGCCAGCAGTGGGGTTGGGGCTGCCTACGAGCAGTACTTC.

For the CDR3, the DNA is TGCGCCAGCAGCTTGGCCAGTAGGGGACAGGGGGCGCCCTACGAGCAGTACTTC. Amino acid sequence: CASSLASRGQGAPYEQYF. The chain uses TRBV5-1 and TRBJ2-7, with 12 bases that match TRBD1. Germline V gene lookup returns CDR1 SGHRS and CDR2 YFSETQ. The CDR3 covers 18 residues. V trimming: 0 bases; J trimming: 2 bases; junction bases outside the gene matches: 9. Full variable domain (outside the CDR3, taken from reference TRBV5-1 and TRBJ2-7): KAGVTQTPRYLIKTRGQQVTLSCSPISGHRSVSWYQQTPGQGLQFLFEYFSETQRNKGNFPGRFSGRQFSNSRSEMNVSTLELGDSALYLCASSLASRGQGAPYEQYFGPGTRLTVT.

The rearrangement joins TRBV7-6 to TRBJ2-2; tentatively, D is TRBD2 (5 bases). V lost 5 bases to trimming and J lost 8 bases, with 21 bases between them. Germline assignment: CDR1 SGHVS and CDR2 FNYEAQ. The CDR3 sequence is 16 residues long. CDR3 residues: CASSQRPGMARGELFF. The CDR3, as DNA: TGTGCCAGCAGCCAACGGCCGGGGATGGCACGAGGGGAGCTGTTTTTT.